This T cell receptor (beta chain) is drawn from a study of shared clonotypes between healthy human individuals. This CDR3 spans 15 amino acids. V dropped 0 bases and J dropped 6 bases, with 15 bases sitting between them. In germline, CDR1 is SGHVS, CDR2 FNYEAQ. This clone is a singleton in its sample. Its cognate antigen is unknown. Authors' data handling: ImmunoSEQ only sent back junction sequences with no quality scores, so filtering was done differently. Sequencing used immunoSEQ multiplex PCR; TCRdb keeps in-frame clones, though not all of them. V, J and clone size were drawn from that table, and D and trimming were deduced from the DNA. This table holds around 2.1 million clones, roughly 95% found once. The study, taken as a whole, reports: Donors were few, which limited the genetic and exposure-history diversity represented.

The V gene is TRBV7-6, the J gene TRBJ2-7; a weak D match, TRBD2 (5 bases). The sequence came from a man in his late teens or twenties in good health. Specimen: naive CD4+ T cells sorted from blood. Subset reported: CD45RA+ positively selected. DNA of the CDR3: TGTGCCAGCAGCTTAGCGCAGCTAGCAGGATCCGAGCAGTACTTC. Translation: CASSLAQLAGSEQYF. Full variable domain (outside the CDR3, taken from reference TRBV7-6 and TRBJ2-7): GAGVSQSPRYKVTKRGQDVALRCDPISGHVSLYWYRQALGQGPEFLTYFNYEAQQDKSGLPNDRFSAERPEGSISTLTIQRTEQRDSAMYRCASSLAQLAGSEQYFGPGTRLTVT.